One and the same sample provided the 6 T cell receptor beta chains below, sequenced in a study of blood T cell repertoires in COVID-19 (TCRdb year 2020). The method was the immunoSEQ multiplex PCR assay. The source is immuneACCESS, and TCRdb retained only in-frame sequences with V and J called. Part of the clones is not carried over; for the studies checked, unresolved V genes explain less than half of this, and the remainder is unexplained. The sample has approximately 200,000 clones on record, around 81% of them singletons. The ten largest account for roughly 2.4% of the sample. Sequenced material: peripheral blood. The receptor source for this set is a woman in her fifties or sixties with acute or convalescent COVID-19.

This clone was found a few times. The chain has TRBV7-9 and TRBJ1-1, with TRBD1 identical over 8 bases. There are 11 residues in the CDR3. Per germline, CDR1 SEHNR and CDR2 FQNEAQ (reference sequence). Trimming at V came to 5 bases and at J to 10 bases, leaving 3 bases not matched to a gene. CDR3 sequence reads: CASSPDRGAFF. Written as DNA, the CDR3 is TGTGCCAGCAGCCCAGACAGGGGAGCTTTCTTT. Filled out from reference TRBV7-9 and TRBJ1-1, the complete variable domain reads DTGVSQNPRHKITKRGQNVTFRCDPISEHNRLYWYRQTLGQGPEFLTYFQNEAQLEKSRLLSDRFSAERPKGSFSTLEIQRTEQGDSAMYLCASSPDRGAFFGQGTRLTVV.

The CDR3, as DNA: TGTGCCAGCTCACCACAGACAGGGGTGTCCTATGGCTACACCTTC. It encodes CASSPQTGVSYGYTF. The V call is TRBV18, the J call TRBJ1-2, with 8 bases lining up with TRBD1. V lost 1 base and J lost 4; bases outside the gene matches: 5. The CDR3 is 15 residues long. The germline V gene has CDR1 KGHSH and CDR2 LQKENI.

The chain has TRBV2 and TRBJ1-2; 10 bases match TRBD1. With 6 bases clipped from V and 3 bases from J, the junction kept 4 bases outside the gene matches. Per the germline V gene, CDR1 is SNHLY and CDR2 is FYNNEI. The CDR3 has 14 amino acids. The CDR3 bases are TGTGCCAGCAGGGGACAGGGGTCTTACTATGGCTACACCTTC. Protein product: CASRGQGSYYGYTF. Drawing the rest from reference TRBV2 and TRBJ1-2, the complete variable domain is EPEVTQTPSHQVTQMGQEVILRCVPISNHLYFYWYRQILGQKVEFLVSFYNNEISEKSEIFDDQFSVERPDGSNFTLKIRSTKLEDSAMYFCASRGQGSYYGYTFGSGTRLTVV.

The chain employs TRBV28 and TRBJ2-7, with 11 bases identical to TRBD2. The V gene end was trimmed by 5 bases and the J gene end by 2 bases; junction bases not matched to a gene: 5. Per the germline V gene, CDR1 is MDHEN and CDR2 is SYDVKM. CDR3 length: 15 amino acids. CDR3 sequence reads: CASSIVAGGPYEQYF. CDR3 bases: TGTGCCAGCAGTATAGTAGCGGGGGGGCCCTACGAGCAGTACTTC.

Here the CDR3 DNA reads TGTGCCAGCAGCCCCGGAGGGGGCCCCGGGGAGCTGTTTTTT. Translated: CASSPGGGPGELFF. The gene calls are TRBV3-1 (or the pseudogene TRBV3-2) and TRBJ2-2; D possibly corresponds to TRBD1 (7 bases). V was pared by 4 bases and J by 6 bases, with 12 bases between. This CDR3 has 14 amino acids. The germline CDR1 and CDR2 sequences are LGHDT and YNNKEL (reference sequence).

The rearrangement links TRBV5-6 to TRBJ2-3; a possible D gene is TRBD2 (6 bases). Deletions cut 0 bases from V and 3 bases from J, with 14 bases between. This CDR3 contains 16 residues. Per the germline V gene, CDR1 is SGHDT and CDR2 is YYEEEE. The CDR3 is CASSLVQTRLTDTQYF. CDR3 sequence (DNA): TGTGCCAGCAGCTTGGTGCAGACTAGATTAACAGATACGCAGTATTTT. The full variable domain, in which reference TRBV5-6 and TRBJ2-3 provide the parts outside the CDR3, is DAGVTQSPTHLIKTRGQQVTLRCSPKSGHDTVSWYQQALGQGPQFIFQYYEEEERQRGNFPDRFSGHQFPNYSSELNVNALLLGDSALYLCASSLVQTRLTDTQYFGPGTRLTVL.